Sequencing of this TCR beta chain was carried out in a study of blood T cell repertoires in COVID-19. Study in general: From the United States, Italy and Spain came samples of acute and convalescent COVID-19. Nucleic acid was either cDNA or gDNA, and it came from T cells, B-cell-depleted T cells, or PBMCs.

Germline CDR1 reads SNHLY; CDR2 reads FYNNEI. This CDR3 region has 14 residues. Cohort 3 recovery required two negative PCRs, clearance, or symptom resolution. A remark on this clone: The germline gene is not matched at one end of the junction; a read error may be the cause.

Some clones are missing from TCRdb's copy, which holds only in-frame ones; the method was immunoSEQ multiplex PCR. The sample yields 150,000 or so clones, approximately 80% seen once. The chain has TRBV2 and TRBJ1-6, with TRBD1 as a possible D gene (5 bases). Sequenced sample: PBMCs or T cells enriched from blood (not recorded which). The receptor comes from an older woman who had recovered from COVID-19. CDR3: CASSEDRTSTPPGF. The CDR3 DNA reads TGTGCCAGCAGTGAAGACAGGACATCCACCCCTCCGGGCTTT.